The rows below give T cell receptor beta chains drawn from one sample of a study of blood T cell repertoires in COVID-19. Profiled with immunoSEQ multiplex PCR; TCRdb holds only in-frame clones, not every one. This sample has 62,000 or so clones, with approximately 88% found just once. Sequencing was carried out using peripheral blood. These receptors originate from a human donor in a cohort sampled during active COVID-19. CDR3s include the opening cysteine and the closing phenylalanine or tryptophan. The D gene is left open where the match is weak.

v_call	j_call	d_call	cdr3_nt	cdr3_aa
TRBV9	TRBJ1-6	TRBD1	TGTGCCAGCAGCGTAGCACAGGGGGCGACCTATAATTCACCCCTCCACTTT	CASSVAQGATYNSPLHF
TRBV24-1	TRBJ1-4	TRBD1	TGTGCCACCAGTGACCCGACAGGGCCCTATGAAAAACTGTTTTTT	CATSDPTGPYEKLFF
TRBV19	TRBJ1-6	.	TGTGCCAGTAGCATCTTAGGGGGGGTGAACGGGAATTCACCCCTCCACTTT	CASSILGGVNGNSPLHF
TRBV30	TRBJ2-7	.	TGTGCCTGGAGTGGACTAGGGCCATTCTACGAGCAGTACTTC	CAWSGLGPFYEQYF
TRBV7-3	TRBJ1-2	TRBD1	TGTGCCAGCAGCTTAGGACAGGAGTATGGCTACACCTTC	CASSLGQEYGYTF
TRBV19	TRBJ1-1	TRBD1	TGTGCCAGTAGTGACAGGGACAGACTGAACACTGAAGCTTTCTTT	CASSDRDRLNTEAFF
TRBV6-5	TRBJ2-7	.	TGTGCCAGCAGAAAACCGGGACAATCCTACGAGCAGTACTTC	CASRKPGQSYEQYF
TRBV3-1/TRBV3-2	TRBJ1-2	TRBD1	TGTGCCAGCAGCCAACGGGACAGAACTAACTATGGCTACACCTTC	CASSQRDRTNYGYTF
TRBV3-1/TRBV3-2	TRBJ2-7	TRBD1	TGTGCCAGCAGCCAAGAAGGTAGACGGGACAGATCCTACGAGCAGTACTTC	CASSQEGRRDRSYEQYF
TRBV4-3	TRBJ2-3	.	TGCGCCAGCAGGGGGCTGGGCGGGGGCACAGATACGCAGTATTTT	CASRGLGGGTDTQYF